This TCR beta chain comes out of a study of control samples from healthy donors and cancer patients. V was trimmed by 3 bases and J by 0 bases, leaving 19 bases between them. The CDR3 covers 17 residues. CDR1 is SGHRS and CDR2 is YFSETQ in the germline V gene. Generated by immunoSEQ multiplex PCR, the TCRdb table keeps only in-frame clones and is missing some. The sample has about 410,000 clones, roughly 90% seen once. The rearrangement joins TRBV5-1 to TRBJ2-7; D perhaps matches TRBD1 (5 bases). The sequence was collected from a man aged 40-50 years with head and neck cancer. The sample was PBMCs. CDR3 sequence reads: CASSWTLPAPRSYEQYF. CDR3 bases: TGCGCCAGCAGCTGGACACTACCCGCACCTCGCTCCTACGAGCAGTACTTC.